This T cell receptor (beta chain) derives from a study of human T cells and chemical hapten exposure. TCRdb analysed the RACE reads with MiXCR anew, one entry per CDR3 protein. The sample shows about 80,000 distinct CDR3 sequences, more than 9% of them seen only once. Time point reported: patch test 2, 6 weeks after DPC sensitization. Treatment of the sample: therapeutic diphenylcyclopropenone sensitization with weekly scalp DPC. The germline V gene has CDR1 LNHDA and CDR2 SQIVND (reference sequence). V shed 7 bases and J shed 2 bases, with 12 bases lying between them. The CDR3 totals 15 residues. The chain has TRBV19 and TRBJ1-6, with D unresolved. Sequenced material: whole blood, taken in connection with sensitization to the hapten diphenylcyclopropenone (DPC). The TCR sequence derives from a man younger than 35 with alopecia areata. Some clones in this sample may be carry-over from other donors' samples. DNA for the CDR3: TGTGCCAGTAAACCAGGAATCGCCTATAATTCACCCCTCCACTTT. Protein sequence: CASKPGIAYNSPLHF.